This is a list of T cell receptor beta chains from one sample in a study of T cells after yellow fever vaccination. MiXCR was run by TCRdb on the 5' RACE reads, yielding one entry per CDR3 protein. The profile shows 450,000 to 550,000 distinct CDR3 sequences, 20% to 25% of them singletons. The specimen comprised PBMCs, sampled about 21 days after the first yellow fever vaccination. The receptor set was obtained from a man aged 18 to 30 who received the YFV17D yellow fever vaccine. Each CDR3 is given with its conserved first and last residue. D genes are given only for firm matches. Clone size is given for some rows only: seen once, a few or many times, or a class if the clone is expanded.

TRBV4-1,TRBD2,TRBJ2-3,NA,CASSALAGASADTQYF,TGCGCCAGCAGCGCACTAGCGGGGGCCTCTGCAGATACGCAGTATTTT
TRBV7-2,NA,TRBJ1-1,NA,CASSLLWMNTEAFF,TGTGCCAGCAGCTTATTATGGATGAACACTGAAGCTTTCTTT
TRBV5-1,TRBD1,TRBJ2-5,NA,CASTGQGFQETQYF,TGCGCCAGCACCGGACAGGGGTTCCAAGAGACCCAGTACTTC
TRBV6-5,NA,TRBJ2-1,NA,CASSYSITTTYNEQFF,TGTGCCAGCAGTTACTCGATAACTACTACCTACAATGAGCAGTTCTTC
TRBV29-1,TRBD2,TRBJ2-1,few,CSVDIGGGLNEQFF,TGCAGCGTTGATATCGGGGGGGGACTCAATGAGCAGTTCTTC
TRBV10-3,NA,TRBJ2-1,few,CAISEFNGPTGFF,TGTGCCATCAGTGAGTTCAACGGGCCCACCGGGTTCTTC
TRBV11-2,TRBD1,TRBJ1-5,NA,CASSLRAGGVAFSNQPQHF,TGTGCCAGCAGCTTAAGAGCAGGGGGCGTCGCGTTTAGCAATCAGCCCCAGCATTTT
TRBV4-1,NA,TRBJ1-5,few,CASSQGRGSNQPQHF,TGCGCCAGCAGCCAAGGGCGGGGAAGCAATCAGCCCCAGCATTTT
TRBV11-2,TRBD2,TRBJ2-7,NA,CASSRPGTSGGTSSYEQYF,TGTGCCAGCAGCCGACCTGGGACTAGCGGGGGGACTAGCTCCTACGAGCAGTACTTC
TRBV12-3/TRBV12-4,NA,TRBJ1-2,NA,CASSFSQNYGYTF,TGTGCCAGCAGTTTTTCCCAGAACTATGGCTACACCTTC
TRBV5-1,TRBD2,TRBJ2-5,few,CASSAGLGGETQYF,TGCGCCAGCAGCGCCGGACTAGGAGGGGAGACCCAGTACTTC
TRBV6-2/TRBV6-3,NA,TRBJ2-1,many,CASSYAHNEQFF,TGTGCCAGCAGTTACGCCCACAATGAGCAGTTCTTC
TRBV12-3/TRBV12-4,NA,TRBJ1-6,NA,CASSYSGVLNSPLHF,TGTGCCAGCAGTTATTCGGGGGTCCTAAATTCACCCCTCCACTTT
TRBV11-2,TRBD1,TRBJ2-7,few,CASSSRDRNSYEQYF,TGTGCCAGCAGCTCCCGGGACAGGAATTCCTACGAGCAGTACTTC
TRBV27,NA,TRBJ1-1,many,CASSLTGQLNTEAFF,TGTGCCAGCAGTTTAACCGGACAGCTGAACACTGAAGCTTTCTTT
TRBV7-6,NA,TRBJ2-3,few,CASSLELTDTQYF,TGTGCCAGCAGCTTAGAACTTACAGATACGCAGTATTTT